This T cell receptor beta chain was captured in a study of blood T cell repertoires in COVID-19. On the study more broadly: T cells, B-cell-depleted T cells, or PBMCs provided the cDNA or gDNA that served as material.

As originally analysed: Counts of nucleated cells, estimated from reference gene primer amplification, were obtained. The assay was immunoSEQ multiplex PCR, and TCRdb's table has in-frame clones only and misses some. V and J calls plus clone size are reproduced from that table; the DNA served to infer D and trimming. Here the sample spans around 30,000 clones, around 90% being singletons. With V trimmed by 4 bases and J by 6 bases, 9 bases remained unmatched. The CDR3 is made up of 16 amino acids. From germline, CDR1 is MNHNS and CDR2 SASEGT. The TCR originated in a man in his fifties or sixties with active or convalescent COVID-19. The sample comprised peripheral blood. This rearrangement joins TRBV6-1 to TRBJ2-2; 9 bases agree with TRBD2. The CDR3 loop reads CASSGNSGSVAGELFF. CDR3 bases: TGTGCCAGCAGTGGCAATAGCGGGAGCGTCGCCGGGGAGCTGTTTTTT.